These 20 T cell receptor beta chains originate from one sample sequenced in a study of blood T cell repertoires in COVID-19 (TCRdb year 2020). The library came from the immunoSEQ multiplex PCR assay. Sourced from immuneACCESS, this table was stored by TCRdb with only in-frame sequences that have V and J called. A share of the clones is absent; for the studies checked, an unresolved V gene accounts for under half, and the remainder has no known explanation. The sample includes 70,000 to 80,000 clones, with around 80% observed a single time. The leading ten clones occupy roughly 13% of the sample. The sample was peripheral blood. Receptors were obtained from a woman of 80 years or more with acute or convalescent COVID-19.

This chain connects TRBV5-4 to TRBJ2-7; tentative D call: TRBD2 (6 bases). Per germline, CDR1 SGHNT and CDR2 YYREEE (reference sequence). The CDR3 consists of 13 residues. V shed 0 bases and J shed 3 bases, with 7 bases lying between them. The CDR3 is CASSLGGIYEQYF. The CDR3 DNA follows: TGTGCCAGCAGCTTGGGCGGGATCTACGAGCAGTACTTC.

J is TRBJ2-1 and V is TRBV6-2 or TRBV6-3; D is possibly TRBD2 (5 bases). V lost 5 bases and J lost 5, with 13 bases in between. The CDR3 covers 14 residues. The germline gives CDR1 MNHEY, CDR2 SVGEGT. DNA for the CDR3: TGTGCCAGCAGTCTAGCAACCTACCACAATGAGCAGTTCTTC. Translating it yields CASSLATYHNEQFF.

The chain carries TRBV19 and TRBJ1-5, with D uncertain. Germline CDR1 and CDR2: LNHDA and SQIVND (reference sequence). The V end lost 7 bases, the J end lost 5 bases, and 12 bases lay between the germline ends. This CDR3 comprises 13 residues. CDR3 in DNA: TGTGCCAGTAATCCGGGTACCGATCAGCCCCAGCATTTT. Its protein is CASNPGTDQPQHF.

The CDR3, as DNA: TGTGCCAGCAGCTTGGCCTTGGGGACAGACCCCTACGAGCAGTACTTC. It codes for CASSLALGTDPYEQYF. The rearrangement links TRBV5-6 to TRBJ2-7, with 7 bases fitting TRBD1. This CDR3 is built from 16 residues. Germline CDR1 SGHDT, CDR2 YYEEEE. The V segment lost 0 bases and the J segment 2 bases; nucleotides outside the gene matches: 8.

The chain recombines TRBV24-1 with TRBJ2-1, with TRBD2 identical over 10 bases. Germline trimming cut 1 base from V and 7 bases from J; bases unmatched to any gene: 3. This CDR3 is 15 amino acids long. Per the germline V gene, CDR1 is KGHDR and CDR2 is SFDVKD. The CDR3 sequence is CATSDFVSGRNEQFF. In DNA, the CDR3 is TGTGCCACCAGTGATTTCGTTAGCGGGAGGAATGAGCAGTTCTTC.

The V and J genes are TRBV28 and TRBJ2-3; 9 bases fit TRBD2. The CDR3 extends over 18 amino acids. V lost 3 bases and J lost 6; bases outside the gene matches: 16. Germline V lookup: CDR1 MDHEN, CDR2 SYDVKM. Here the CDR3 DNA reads TGTGCCAGCAGTTTTGGGCGTGTGTTGCGGGAGGGCTTGGATACGCAGTATTTT. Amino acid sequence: CASSFGRVLREGLDTQYF.

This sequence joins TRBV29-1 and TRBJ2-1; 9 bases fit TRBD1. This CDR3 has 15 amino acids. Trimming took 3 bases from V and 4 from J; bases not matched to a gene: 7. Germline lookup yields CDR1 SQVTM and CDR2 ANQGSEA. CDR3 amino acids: CSVESGTGRYNEQFF. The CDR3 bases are TGCAGCGTTGAGTCCGGGACAGGGCGATACAATGAGCAGTTCTTC.

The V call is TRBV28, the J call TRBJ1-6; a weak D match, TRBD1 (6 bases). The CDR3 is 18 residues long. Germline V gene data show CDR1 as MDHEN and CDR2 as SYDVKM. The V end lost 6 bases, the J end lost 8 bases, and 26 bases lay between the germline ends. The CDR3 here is CASSLQGFSTRGDSPLHF. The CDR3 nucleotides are TGTGCCAGCAGCCTACAGGGATTTTCCACCAGGGGTGATTCACCCCTCCACTTT.

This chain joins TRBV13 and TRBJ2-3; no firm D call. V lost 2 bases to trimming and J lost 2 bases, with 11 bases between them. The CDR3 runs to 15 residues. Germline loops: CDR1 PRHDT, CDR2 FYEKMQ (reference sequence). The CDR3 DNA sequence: TGTGCCAGCAGCTTAATGGGCCCATACACAGATACGCAGTATTTT. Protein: CASSLMGPYTDTQYF.

The CDR3 loop is CASSGTVGSSGANVLTF. The CDR3 coding sequence is TGTGCCAGCAGCGGGACAGTTGGGAGCTCTGGGGCCAACGTCCTGACTTTC. The rearrangement uses TRBV28 and TRBJ2-6, with TRBD1 matching over 7 bases. The germline CDR1 and CDR2 sequences are MDHEN and SYDVKM. The CDR3 is 17 amino acids. V lost 6 bases, J lost 0 bases, and 8 bases stayed unmatched.

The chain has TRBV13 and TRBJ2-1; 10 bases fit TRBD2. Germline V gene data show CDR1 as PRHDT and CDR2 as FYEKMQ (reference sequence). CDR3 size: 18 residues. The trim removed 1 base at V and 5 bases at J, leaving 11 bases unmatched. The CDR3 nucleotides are TGTGCCAGCAGCTTAGTAGTACAGCGGGAGGGCCCCCACAATGAGCAGTTCTTC. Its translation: CASSLVVQREGPHNEQFF.

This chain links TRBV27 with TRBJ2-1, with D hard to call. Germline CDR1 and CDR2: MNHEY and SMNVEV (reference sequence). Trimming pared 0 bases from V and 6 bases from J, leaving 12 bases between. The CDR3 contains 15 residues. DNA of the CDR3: TGTGCCAGCAGTTTATCGCCAACTGTCGTCAATGAGCAGTTCTTC. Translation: CASSLSPTVVNEQFF.

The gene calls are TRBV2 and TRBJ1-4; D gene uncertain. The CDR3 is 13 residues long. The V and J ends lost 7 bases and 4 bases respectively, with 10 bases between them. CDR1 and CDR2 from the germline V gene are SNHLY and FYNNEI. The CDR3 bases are TGTGCCAGCAATCCCTTCGTTAATGAAAAACTGTTTTTT. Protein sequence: CASNPFVNEKLFF.

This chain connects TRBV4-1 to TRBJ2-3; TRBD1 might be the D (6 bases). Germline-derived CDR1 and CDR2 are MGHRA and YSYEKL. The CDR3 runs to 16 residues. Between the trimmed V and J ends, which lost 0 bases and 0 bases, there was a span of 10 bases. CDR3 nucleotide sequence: TGCGCCAGCAGCCAAGAAACAGGGTGGAGCACAGATACGCAGTATTTT. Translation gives CASSQETGWSTDTQYF.

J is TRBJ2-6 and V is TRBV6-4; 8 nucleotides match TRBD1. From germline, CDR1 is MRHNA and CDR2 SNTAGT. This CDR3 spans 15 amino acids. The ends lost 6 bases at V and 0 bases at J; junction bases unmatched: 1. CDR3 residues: CASRGQASGANVLTF. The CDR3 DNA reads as TGTGCCAGCAGGGGACAGGCCTCTGGGGCCAACGTCCTGACTTTC.

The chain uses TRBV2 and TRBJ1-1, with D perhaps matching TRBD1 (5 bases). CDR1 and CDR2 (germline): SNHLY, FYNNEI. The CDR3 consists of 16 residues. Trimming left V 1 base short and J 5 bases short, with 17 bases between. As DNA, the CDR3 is TGTGCCAGCAGTGAAGGGCCAGGAGGGACCAGAACTGAAGCTTTCTTT. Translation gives CASSEGPGGTRTEAFF.

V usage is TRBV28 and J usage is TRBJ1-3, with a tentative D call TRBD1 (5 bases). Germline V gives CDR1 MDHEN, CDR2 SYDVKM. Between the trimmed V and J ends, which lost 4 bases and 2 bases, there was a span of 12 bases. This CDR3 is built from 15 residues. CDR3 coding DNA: TGTGCCAGCAGTTCGGGGGACGGCGCTGGAAACACCATATATTTT. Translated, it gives CASSSGDGAGNTIYF.

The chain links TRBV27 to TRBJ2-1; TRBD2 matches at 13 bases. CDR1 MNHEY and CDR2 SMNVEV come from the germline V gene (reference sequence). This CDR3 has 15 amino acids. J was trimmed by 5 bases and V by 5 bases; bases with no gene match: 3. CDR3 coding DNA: TGTGCCAGCAGTCTCGGGACTAGCGGGAACAATGAGCAGTTCTTC. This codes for CASSLGTSGNNEQFF.

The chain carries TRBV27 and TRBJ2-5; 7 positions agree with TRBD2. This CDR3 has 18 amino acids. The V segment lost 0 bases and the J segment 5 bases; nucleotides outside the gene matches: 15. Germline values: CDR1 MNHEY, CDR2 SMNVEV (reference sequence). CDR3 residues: CASSLSSAGRPDFETQYF. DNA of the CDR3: TGTGCCAGCAGTTTATCGTCGGCCGGGAGGCCGGATTTTGAGACCCAGTACTTC.

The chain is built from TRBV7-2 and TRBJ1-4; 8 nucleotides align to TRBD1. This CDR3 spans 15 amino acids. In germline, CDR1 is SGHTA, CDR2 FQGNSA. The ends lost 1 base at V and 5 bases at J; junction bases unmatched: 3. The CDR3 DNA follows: TGTGCCAGCAGCTTAGAAGGACAGGGCAATGAAAAACTGTTTTTT. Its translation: CASSLEGQGNEKLFF.